The TCR beta chain described here comes from a study of cytomegalovirus exposure and HLA in healthy donors. The CDR3 is made up of 14 amino acids. V gave up 4 bases and J gave up 3 bases, with 12 bases separating them. Germline CDR1 SGDLS, CDR2 YYNGEE. 60 Vbeta and 13 Jbeta primers were used in PCR. The protocol was immunoSEQ multiplex PCR, while the TCRdb copy is restricted to in-frame clones and leaves out a portion. The top ten clones hold 2.5% to 3% of a sample with around 140,000 clones, more than 75% of them seen once. Concerning this clone: The antigen is unknown.

Whole-study results and caveats: According to the study, 160 or so TCR beta chains were cytomegalovirus-associated. V segments that were indistinguishable, TRBV6-2 and TRBV6-3 among them, were omitted from analysis. High sensitivity and specificity were reportedly achieved when the classifier diagnosed cytomegalovirus status. What a later analysis reportedly showed was that an Asian-associated ancestry cluster had fewer N-insertions than the 666-donor mean.

The TCR sequence derives from a female donor in good health and CMV-seronegative. Sequencing was done on a sample of PBMCs. The rearrangement links TRBV9 to TRBJ2-3; tentative D call: TRBD2 (6 bases). CDR3 DNA: TGTGCCAGCAGCTCCTCCGGGACTACAGATACGCAGTATTTT. Translation: CASSSSGTTDTQYF. The variable domain in full, with the rest retrieved from reference TRBV9 and TRBJ2-3, is DSGVTQTPKHLITATGQRVTLRCSPRSGDLSVYWYQQSLDQGLQFLIQYYNGEERAKGNILERFSAQQFPDLHSELNLSSLELGDSALYFCASSSSGTTDTQYFGPGTRLTVL.